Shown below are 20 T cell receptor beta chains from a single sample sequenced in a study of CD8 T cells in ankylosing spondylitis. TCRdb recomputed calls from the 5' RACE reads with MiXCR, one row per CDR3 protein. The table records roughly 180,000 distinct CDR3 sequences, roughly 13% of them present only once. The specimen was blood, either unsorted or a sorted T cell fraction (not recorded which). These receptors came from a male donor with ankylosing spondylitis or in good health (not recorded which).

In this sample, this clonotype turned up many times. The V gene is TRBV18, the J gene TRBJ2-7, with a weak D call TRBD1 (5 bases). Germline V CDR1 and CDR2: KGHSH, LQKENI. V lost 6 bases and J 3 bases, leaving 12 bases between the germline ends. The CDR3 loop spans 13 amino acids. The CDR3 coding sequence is TGTGCCAGCTCCGAAGGCCAGGGCTACGAGCAGTACTTC. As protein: CASSEGQGYEQYF. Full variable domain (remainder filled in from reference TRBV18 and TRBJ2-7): NAGVMQNPRHLVRRRGQEARLRCSPMKGHSHVYWYRQLPEEGLKFMVYLQKENIIDESGMPKERFSAEFPKEGPSILRIQQVVRGDSAAYFCASSEGQGYEQYFGPGTRLTVT.

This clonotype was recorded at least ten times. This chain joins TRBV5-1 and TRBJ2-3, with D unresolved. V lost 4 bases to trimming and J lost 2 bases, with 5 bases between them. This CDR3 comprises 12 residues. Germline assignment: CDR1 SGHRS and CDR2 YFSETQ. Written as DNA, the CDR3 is TGCGCCAGCAGCGGAGACACAGATACGCAGTATTTT. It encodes CASSGDTDTQYF. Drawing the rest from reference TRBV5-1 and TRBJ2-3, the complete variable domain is KAGVTQTPRYLIKTRGQQVTLSCSPISGHRSVSWYQQTPGQGLQFLFEYFSETQRNKGNFPGRFSGRQFSNSRSEMNVSTLELGDSALYLCASSGDTDTQYFGPGTRLTVL.

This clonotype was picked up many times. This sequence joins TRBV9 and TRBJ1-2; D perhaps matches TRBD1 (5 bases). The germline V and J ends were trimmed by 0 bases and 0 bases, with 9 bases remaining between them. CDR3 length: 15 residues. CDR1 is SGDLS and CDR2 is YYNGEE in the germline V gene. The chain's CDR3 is CASSVVGGPNYGYTF. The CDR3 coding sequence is TGTGCCAGCAGCGTAGTTGGGGGTCCTAACTATGGCTACACCTTC.

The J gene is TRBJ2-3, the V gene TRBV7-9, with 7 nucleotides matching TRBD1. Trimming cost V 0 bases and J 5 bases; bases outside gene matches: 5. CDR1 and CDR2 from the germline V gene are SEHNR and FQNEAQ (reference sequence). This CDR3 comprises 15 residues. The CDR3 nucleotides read TGTGCCAGCAGCTTAGCAGGGGGCTCGGTAGATACGCAGTATTTT. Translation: CASSLAGGSVDTQYF.

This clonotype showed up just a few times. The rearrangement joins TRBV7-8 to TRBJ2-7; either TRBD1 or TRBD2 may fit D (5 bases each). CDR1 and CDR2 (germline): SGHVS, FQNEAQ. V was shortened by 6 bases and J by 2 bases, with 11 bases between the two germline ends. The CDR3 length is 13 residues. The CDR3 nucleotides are TGTGCCAGCAGATCGACAGCGGCCTACGAGCAGTACTTC. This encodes CASRSTAAYEQYF. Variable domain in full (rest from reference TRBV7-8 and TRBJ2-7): GAGVSQSPRYKVAKRGQDVALRCDPISGHVSLFWYQQALGQGPEFLTYFQNEAQLDKSGLPSDRFFAERPEGSVSTLKIQRTQQEDSAVYLCASRSTAAYEQYFGPGTRLTVT.

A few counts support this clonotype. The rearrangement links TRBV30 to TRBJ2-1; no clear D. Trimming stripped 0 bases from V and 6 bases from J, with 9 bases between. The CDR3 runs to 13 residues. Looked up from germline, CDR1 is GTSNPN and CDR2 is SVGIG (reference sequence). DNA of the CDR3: TGTGCCTGGAGTGTGGGCTTCCCCAATGAGCAGTTCTTC. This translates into CAWSVGFPNEQFF. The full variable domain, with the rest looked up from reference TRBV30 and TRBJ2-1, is SQTIHQWPATLVQPVGSPLSLECTVEGTSNPNLYWYRQAAGRGLQLLFYSVGIGQISSEVPQNLSASRPQDRQFILSSKKLLLSDSGFYLCAWSVGFPNEQFFGPGTRLTVL.

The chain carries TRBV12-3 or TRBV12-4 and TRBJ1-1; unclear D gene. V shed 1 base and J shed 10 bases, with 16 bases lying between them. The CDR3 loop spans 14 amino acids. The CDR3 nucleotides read TGTGCCAGCAGTTTAGATGGAGACGCAGCGGGAGCTTTCTTT. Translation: CASSLDGDAAGAFF.

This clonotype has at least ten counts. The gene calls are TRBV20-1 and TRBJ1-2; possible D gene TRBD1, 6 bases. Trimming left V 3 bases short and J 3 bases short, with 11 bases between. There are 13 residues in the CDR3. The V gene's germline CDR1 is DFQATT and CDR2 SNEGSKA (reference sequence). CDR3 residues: CSARGQTDYGYTF. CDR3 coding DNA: TGCAGTGCTAGGGGACAAACGGACTATGGCTACACCTTC.

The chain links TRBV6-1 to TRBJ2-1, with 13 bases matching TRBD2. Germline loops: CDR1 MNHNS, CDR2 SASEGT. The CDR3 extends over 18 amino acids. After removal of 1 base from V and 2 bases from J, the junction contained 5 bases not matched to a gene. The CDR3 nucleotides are TGTGCCAGCAGTGAAGGGACTAGCGGGAGTTTCACCTACAATGAGCAGTTCTTC. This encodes CASSEGTSGSFTYNEQFF.

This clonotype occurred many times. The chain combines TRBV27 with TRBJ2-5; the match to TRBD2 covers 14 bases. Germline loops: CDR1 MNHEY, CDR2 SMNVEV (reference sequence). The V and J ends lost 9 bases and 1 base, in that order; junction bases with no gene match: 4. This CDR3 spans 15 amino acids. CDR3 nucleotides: TGTGCCAGTACCGGGACTAGCGGGGGCCAAGAGACCCAGTACTTC. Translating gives CASTGTSGGQETQYF.

The CDR3 nucleotides read TGTGCCAGTAGTATAGAACGACAGGGTTTGGGGAACATTCAGTACTTC. Protein sequence: CASSIERQGLGNIQYF. This rearrangement joins TRBV19 to TRBJ2-4; 7 bases agree with TRBD1. This CDR3 spans 16 amino acids. Looked up from germline, CDR1 is LNHDA and CDR2 is SQIVND (reference sequence). Trimming removed 0 bases from V and 7 bases from J; junction bases left unmatched: 9.

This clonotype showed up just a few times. CDR3 nucleotide sequence: TGCGCCAGCAGCTCGGGACTAGCGGGGCCCCTATTCGAGACCCAGTACTTC. Translated, it gives CASSSGLAGPLFETQYF. The J gene is TRBJ2-5, the V gene TRBV5-1; 13 bases are a match to TRBD2. The CDR3 has 17 residues. V was pared by 3 bases and J by 5 bases, with 10 bases of the junction left unmatched. From germline, CDR1 is SGHRS and CDR2 YFSETQ.

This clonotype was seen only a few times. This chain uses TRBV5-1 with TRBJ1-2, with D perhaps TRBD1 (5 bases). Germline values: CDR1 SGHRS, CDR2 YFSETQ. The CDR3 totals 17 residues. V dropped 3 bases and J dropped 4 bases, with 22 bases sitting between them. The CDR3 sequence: CASSWVTHRRLLYGYTF. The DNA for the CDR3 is TGCGCCAGCAGCTGGGTAACCCACAGGAGACTACTCTATGGCTACACCTTC.

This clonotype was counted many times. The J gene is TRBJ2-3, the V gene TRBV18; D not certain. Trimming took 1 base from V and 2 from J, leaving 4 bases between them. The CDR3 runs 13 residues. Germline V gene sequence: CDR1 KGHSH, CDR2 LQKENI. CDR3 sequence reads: CASSPLLTDTQYF. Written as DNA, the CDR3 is TGTGCCAGCTCACCACTCCTCACAGATACGCAGTATTTT.

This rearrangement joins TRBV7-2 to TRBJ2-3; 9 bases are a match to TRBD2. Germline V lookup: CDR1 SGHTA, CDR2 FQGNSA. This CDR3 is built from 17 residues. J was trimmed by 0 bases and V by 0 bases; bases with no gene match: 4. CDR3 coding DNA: TGTGCCAGCAGCTTAGCTTTGGCGGGAGGGAGCACAGATACGCAGTATTTT. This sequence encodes CASSLALAGGSTDTQYF.

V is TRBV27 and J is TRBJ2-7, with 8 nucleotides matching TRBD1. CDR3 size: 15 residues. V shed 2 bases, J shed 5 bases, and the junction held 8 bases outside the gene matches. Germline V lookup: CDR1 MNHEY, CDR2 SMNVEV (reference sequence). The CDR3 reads CASSLARTGKNEQYF. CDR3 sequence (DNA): TGTGCCAGCAGTTTAGCTCGGACAGGGAAGAACGAGCAGTACTTC.

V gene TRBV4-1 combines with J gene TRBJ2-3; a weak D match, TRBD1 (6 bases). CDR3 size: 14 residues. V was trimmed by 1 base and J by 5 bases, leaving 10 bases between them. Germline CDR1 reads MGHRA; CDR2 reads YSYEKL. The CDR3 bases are TGCGCCAGCAGCCAAGGACAGGTGGGAGATACGCAGTATTTT. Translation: CASSQGQVGDTQYF.

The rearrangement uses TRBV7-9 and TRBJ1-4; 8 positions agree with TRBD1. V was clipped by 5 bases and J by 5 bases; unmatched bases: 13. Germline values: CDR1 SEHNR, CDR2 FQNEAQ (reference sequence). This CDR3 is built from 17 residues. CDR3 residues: CASSITGTGGWNEKLFF. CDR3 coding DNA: TGTGCCAGCAGCATTACCGGGACAGGAGGTTGGAATGAAAAACTGTTTTTT.

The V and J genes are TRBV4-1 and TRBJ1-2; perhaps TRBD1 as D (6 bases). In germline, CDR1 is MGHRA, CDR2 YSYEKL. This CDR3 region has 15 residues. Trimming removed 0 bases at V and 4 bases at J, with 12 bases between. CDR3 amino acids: CASSQENRETYGYTF. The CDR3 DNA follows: TGCGCCAGCAGCCAAGAGAACAGGGAGACCTATGGCTACACCTTC.

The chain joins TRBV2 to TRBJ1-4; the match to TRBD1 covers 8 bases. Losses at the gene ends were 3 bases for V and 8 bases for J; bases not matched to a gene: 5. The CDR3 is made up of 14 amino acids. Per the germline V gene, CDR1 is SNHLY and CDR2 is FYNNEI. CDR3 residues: CASSDYRDREKLFF. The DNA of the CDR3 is TGTGCCAGCAGTGACTACAGGGACAGGGAAAAACTGTTTTTT.